This T cell receptor (beta chain) was obtained from a study of T cells in Graves' hyperthyroidism and ophthalmopathy. Findings of the study overall: The authors' 13 V-J model separated ophthalmopathy from stable hyperthyroidism.

This clonotype turned up a few times. Its antigen is undetermined. The V gene's germline CDR1 is LGHDT and CDR2 YNNKEL (reference sequence). The CDR3 extends over 13 amino acids. V was shortened by 3 bases and J by 6 bases, with 9 bases between the two germline ends. With duration under 3 months, ophthalmopathy was active: Clinical Activity Score at least 3, NOSPECS at least 4. The study left out patients who had uncontrolled infection, other autoimmune disease, pregnancy or lactation. It was RNA transcripts that yielded the amplified TCR beta CDR3 regions. Initially, a first-round RT-PCR of the TCR CDR3 employed the HTBI primer set. TCRdb itself ran the multiplex PCR reads through MiXCR, one entry per CDR3 protein. The top ten clones hold under 55% of a sample with some 490,000 distinct CDR3 sequences, 22% of them seen once.

This sequence originates from a woman in her seventies with Graves' ophthalmopathy. The sequenced sample consisted of blood. The chain employs TRBV3-1 and TRBJ2-4, with D maybe TRBD1 (6 bases). CDR3: CASSQGALNIQYF. CDR3 DNA: TGTGCCAGCAGCCAGGGGGCCTTAAACATTCAGTACTTC.